This T cell receptor (beta chain) was recovered during a study of T cells after yellow fever vaccination. Study results and limitations: FACS-sorted repertoires could harbor abundant contaminating bulk-population clonotypes.

TCRdb used MiXCR to reprocess the 5' RACE reads, holding one entry per CDR3 protein. The table includes roughly 500,000 distinct CDR3 sequences, under 25% detected once. In the case of this clonotype: Its antigen is still unknown.

V dropped 0 bases and J dropped 5 bases, with 11 bases sitting between them. The CDR3 has 15 amino acids. Germline-derived CDR1 and CDR2 are SGHRS and YFSETQ. This sequence originates from a man aged 25 to 40 who received the YFV17D yellow fever vaccine. This sample comprised PBMCs, obtained 15 days after the yellow fever booster vaccination. The J gene is TRBJ1-4, the V gene TRBV5-1; D is unclear. CDR3 sequence: CASSLAGQPNEKLFF. The CDR3 DNA is TGCGCCAGCAGCTTGGCCGGGCAGCCCAATGAAAAACTGTTTTTT.